The rows below give T cell receptor beta chains drawn from one sample of a study of T cell responses to AZD1222 COVID-19 vaccine. Using immunoSEQ multiplex PCR, the repertoire was profiled, and TCRdb retains in-frame clones only, with some absent. Of approximately 84,000 clones in the sample, approximately 92% were seen once. The starting material was peripheral blood, obtained 28 days after the second AZD1222 dose. These receptors were obtained from an adult who received the AZD1222 COVID-19 vaccine. Each CDR3 is given with its conserved first and last residue. A D gene is named only where the DNA matches it firmly. Not all rows give a size; the values are once, few, many and, for expanded clones, a class.

J gene: TRBJ1-4; V gene: TRBV7-3; clone size: once; D gene: .; CDR3 protein: CASSLKAGDSTNEKLFF; CDR3 DNA: TGTGCCAGCAGCTTAAAGGCAGGGGACTCAACTAATGAAAAACTGTTTTTT
J gene: TRBJ2-1; V gene: TRBV24-1; clone size: .; D gene: .; CDR3 protein: CATSDGGRADNEQFF; CDR3 DNA: TGTGCCACCAGTGATGGGGGCAGGGCGGACAATGAGCAGTTCTTC
J gene: TRBJ1-6; V gene: TRBV11-3; clone size: .; D gene: .; CDR3 protein: CASSLSRDSPLHF; CDR3 DNA: TGTGCCAGCAGCCTGAGCCGGGATTCACCCCTCCACTTT
J gene: TRBJ2-5; V gene: TRBV30; clone size: .; D gene: TRBD2; CDR3 protein: CAWSQGLAGETQYF; CDR3 DNA: TGTGCCTGGAGTCAAGGGCTAGCGGGAGAGACCCAGTACTTC
J gene: TRBJ1-5; V gene: TRBV30; clone size: .; D gene: .; CDR3 protein: CAWSVGGNQPQHF; CDR3 DNA: TGTGCCTGGAGTGTAGGGGGAAATCAGCCCCAGCATTTT
J gene: TRBJ2-2; V gene: TRBV7-2; clone size: .; D gene: TRBD2; CDR3 protein: CASSLISGEHTGELFF; CDR3 DNA: TGTGCCAGCAGCTTAATAAGCGGGGAGCACACCGGGGAGCTGTTTTTT
J gene: TRBJ1-1; V gene: TRBV30; clone size: .; D gene: .; CDR3 protein: CAWKGGANTEAFF; CDR3 DNA: TGTGCCTGGAAAGGAGGGGCTAACACTGAAGCTTTCTTT
J gene: TRBJ1-1; V gene: TRBV7-2; clone size: .; D gene: .; CDR3 protein: CASSLVSNMNTEAFF; CDR3 DNA: TGTGCCAGCAGCTTAGTTAGCAACATGAACACTGAAGCTTTCTTT
J gene: TRBJ1-6; V gene: TRBV10-3; clone size: .; D gene: TRBD1; CDR3 protein: CAISEFVQGAQSSPLHF; CDR3 DNA: TGTGCCATCAGTGAATTTGTGCAGGGGGCGCAGAGTTCACCCCTCCACTTT
J gene: TRBJ1-2; V gene: TRBV7-2; clone size: .; D gene: .; CDR3 protein: CASSLSRAREGYTF; CDR3 DNA: TGTGCCAGCAGCTTAAGCAGGGCTAGGGAGGGCTACACCTTC
J gene: TRBJ1-2; V gene: TRBV5-1; clone size: .; D gene: TRBD1; CDR3 protein: CASGQGDYGYTF; CDR3 DNA: TGCGCCAGCGGACAGGGGGACTATGGCTACACCTTC
J gene: TRBJ1-3; V gene: TRBV6-1; clone size: .; D gene: .; CDR3 protein: CASSEDAGGGNTIYF; CDR3 DNA: TGTGCCAGCAGTGAAGATGCGGGAGGTGGAAACACCATATATTTT
J gene: TRBJ2-1; V gene: TRBV5-1; clone size: .; D gene: TRBD1; CDR3 protein: CASSMVGQGLGNEQFF; CDR3 DNA: TGCGCCAGCAGCATGGTCGGACAGGGACTGGGCAATGAGCAGTTCTTC
J gene: TRBJ1-1; V gene: TRBV5-1; clone size: .; D gene: TRBD1; CDR3 protein: CASSLSTGGTEAFF; CDR3 DNA: TGCGCCAGCAGCTTGAGCACAGGGGGGACTGAAGCTTTCTTT
J gene: TRBJ2-5; V gene: TRBV21-1; clone size: .; D gene: .; CDR3 protein: CASSKNTSVGETQYF; CDR3 DNA: TGTGCCAGCAGCAAAAATACTAGCGTAGGGGAGACCCAGTACTTC
J gene: TRBJ1-1; V gene: TRBV12-3/TRBV12-4; clone size: .; D gene: TRBD1; CDR3 protein: CASERQRDSEAFF; CDR3 DNA: TGTGCCAGCGAGCGCCAACGGGACAGTGAAGCTTTCTTT
J gene: TRBJ1-3; V gene: TRBV19; clone size: .; D gene: .; CDR3 protein: CASSIAYSGNTIYF; CDR3 DNA: TGTGCCAGTAGTATCGCCTACTCTGGAAACACCATATATTTT
J gene: TRBJ2-3; V gene: TRBV9; clone size: .; D gene: TRBD2; CDR3 protein: CASSVDPGGSTDTQYF; CDR3 DNA: TGTGCCAGCAGCGTAGACCCGGGGGGGAGCACAGATACGCAGTATTTT
J gene: TRBJ1-2; V gene: TRBV6-1; clone size: .; D gene: .; CDR3 protein: CASSDLGQGNYGYTF; CDR3 DNA: TGTGCCAGCAGTGATCTCGGGCAGGGGAACTATGGCTACACCTTC
J gene: TRBJ2-5; V gene: TRBV6-5; clone size: .; D gene: TRBD1; CDR3 protein: CASSPGTGVETQYF; CDR3 DNA: TGTGCCAGCAGTCCCGGGACAGGGGTCGAGACCCAGTACTTC
J gene: TRBJ1-1; V gene: TRBV7-9; clone size: .; D gene: .; CDR3 protein: CASSFNVNTEAFF; CDR3 DNA: TGTGCCAGCAGCTTTAACGTGAACACTGAAGCTTTCTTT
J gene: TRBJ2-1; V gene: TRBV6-1; clone size: .; D gene: .; CDR3 protein: CASSEGGEGIGEQFF; CDR3 DNA: TGTGCCAGCAGTGAAGGGGGGGAAGGGATAGGCGAGCAGTTCTTC
J gene: TRBJ2-5; V gene: TRBV20-1; clone size: .; D gene: TRBD2; CDR3 protein: CSASGLADFWETQYF; CDR3 DNA: TGCAGTGCTAGTGGACTAGCGGATTTCTGGGAGACCCAGTACTTC
J gene: TRBJ1-6; V gene: TRBV3-1/TRBV3-2; clone size: .; D gene: .; CDR3 protein: CASSQDENSPLHF; CDR3 DNA: TGTGCCAGCAGCCAAGACGAGAATTCACCCCTCCACTTT
J gene: TRBJ2-7; V gene: TRBV11-2; clone size: .; D gene: TRBD1; CDR3 protein: CASNMGQIYEQYF; CDR3 DNA: TGTGCCAGCAATATGGGACAGATCTACGAGCAGTACTTC
J gene: TRBJ1-2; V gene: TRBV12-3/TRBV12-4; clone size: .; D gene: .; CDR3 protein: CASSPGPAYGYTF; CDR3 DNA: TGTGCCAGCAGCCCTGGACCGGCCTATGGCTACACCTTC
J gene: TRBJ2-1; V gene: TRBV19; clone size: .; D gene: .; CDR3 protein: CAGPNEQFF; CDR3 DNA: TGTGCCGGCCCCAATGAGCAGTTCTTC
J gene: TRBJ2-7; V gene: TRBV6-5; clone size: .; D gene: TRBD2; CDR3 protein: CASSYFWGGVNHEQYF; CDR3 DNA: TGTGCCAGCAGTTACTTTTGGGGGGGTGTTAACCACGAGCAGTACTTC
J gene: TRBJ1-5; V gene: TRBV19; clone size: .; D gene: TRBD1; CDR3 protein: CASSTGQGGQPQHF; CDR3 DNA: TGTGCCAGTAGTACCGGACAGGGCGGGCAGCCCCAGCATTTT
J gene: TRBJ1-6; V gene: TRBV15; clone size: .; D gene: .; CDR3 protein: CATKEGRVNSPLHF; CDR3 DNA: TGTGCCACAAAAGAGGGCAGGGTGAATTCACCCCTCCACTTT
J gene: TRBJ2-7; V gene: TRBV5-1; clone size: .; D gene: TRBD2; CDR3 protein: CASSLGLAGGPYEQYF; CDR3 DNA: TGCGCCAGCAGCTTGGGGCTAGCGGGAGGGCCCTACGAGCAGTACTTC
J gene: TRBJ2-3; V gene: TRBV5-1; clone size: .; D gene: TRBD2; CDR3 protein: CASSPPSGGSTDTQYF; CDR3 DNA: TGCGCCAGCAGCCCCCCTAGCGGGGGTTCCACAGATACGCAGTATTTT
J gene: TRBJ1-3; V gene: TRBV9; clone size: once; D gene: TRBD1; CDR3 protein: CASSGTGGFLHTIYF; CDR3 DNA: TGTGCCAGCAGCGGTACAGGGGGTTTCTTGCACACCATATATTTT
J gene: TRBJ2-7; V gene: TRBV18; clone size: .; D gene: .; CDR3 protein: CASSPGANYEQYF; CDR3 DNA: TGTGCCAGCTCGCCCGGGGCCAACTACGAGCAGTACTTC
J gene: TRBJ2-3; V gene: TRBV4-2; clone size: .; D gene: .; CDR3 protein: CASSQLGPSSVNTQYF; CDR3 DNA: TGTGCCAGCAGCCAGTTAGGGCCATCCTCTGTGAATACGCAGTATTTT
J gene: TRBJ1-5; V gene: TRBV5-4; clone size: .; D gene: TRBD1; CDR3 protein: CASSWDRDQPQHF; CDR3 DNA: TGTGCCAGCAGCTGGGACAGGGATCAGCCCCAGCATTTT
J gene: TRBJ1-5; V gene: TRBV20-1; clone size: .; D gene: .; CDR3 protein: CSASKGQVNQPQHF; CDR3 DNA: TGCAGTGCTAGTAAGGGTCAGGTCAATCAGCCCCAGCATTTT
J gene: TRBJ1-5; V gene: TRBV6-5; clone size: .; D gene: .; CDR3 protein: CASRPGVGQPQHF; CDR3 DNA: TGTGCCAGCAGGCCAGGGGTAGGGCAGCCCCAGCATTTT
J gene: TRBJ1-1; V gene: TRBV9; clone size: .; D gene: TRBD1; CDR3 protein: CASSGRPGTGLNTEAFF; CDR3 DNA: TGTGCCAGCAGCGGACGTCCCGGGACAGGGTTGAACACTGAAGCTTTCTTT
J gene: TRBJ2-1; V gene: TRBV7-9; clone size: .; D gene: TRBD2; CDR3 protein: CASSARLAGGREQFF; CDR3 DNA: TGTGCCAGCAGCGCCCGACTAGCGGGGGGGCGCGAGCAGTTCTTC
J gene: TRBJ2-7; V gene: TRBV5-1; clone size: once; D gene: .; CDR3 protein: CASSLERTSYEQYF; CDR3 DNA: TGCGCCAGCAGCTTGGAGCGAACATCCTACGAGCAGTACTTC
J gene: TRBJ1-5; V gene: TRBV2; clone size: once; D gene: .; CDR3 protein: CASSVARGSGFNQPQHF; CDR3 DNA: TGTGCCAGCAGTGTAGCGCGGGGGTCCGGGTTCAATCAGCCCCAGCATTTT
J gene: TRBJ2-7; V gene: TRBV2; clone size: few; D gene: TRBD1; CDR3 protein: CASETGFAFVHEQYF; CDR3 DNA: TGTGCCAGCGAGACAGGGTTTGCATTTGTCCACGAGCAGTACTTC
J gene: TRBJ2-1; V gene: TRBV3-1/TRBV3-2; clone size: .; D gene: .; CDR3 protein: CASSQQRTNEQFF; CDR3 DNA: TGTGCCAGCAGCCAGCAGCGCACCAATGAGCAGTTCTTC
J gene: TRBJ1-2; V gene: TRBV7-6; clone size: .; D gene: TRBD1; CDR3 protein: CASSLGVKGQGARSGYTF; CDR3 DNA: TGTGCCAGCAGCTTAGGGGTCAAGGGACAGGGGGCGCGGAGTGGCTACACCTTC
J gene: TRBJ1-1; V gene: TRBV29-1; clone size: .; D gene: TRBD1; CDR3 protein: CSPDRANTEAFF; CDR3 DNA: TGCAGCCCTGACAGGGCGAACACTGAAGCTTTCTTT
J gene: TRBJ1-4; V gene: TRBV29-1; clone size: .; D gene: .; CDR3 protein: CSVAGGLTNEKLFF; CDR3 DNA: TGCAGCGTTGCGGGGGGCCTAACTAATGAAAAACTGTTTTTT
J gene: TRBJ2-5; V gene: TRBV2; clone size: few; D gene: .; CDR3 protein: CASSVNQETQYF; CDR3 DNA: TGTGCCAGCAGTGTCAACCAAGAGACCCAGTACTTC
J gene: TRBJ2-1; V gene: TRBV24-1; clone size: .; D gene: .; CDR3 protein: CATSDESAGDEQFF; CDR3 DNA: TGTGCCACCAGTGACGAATCGGCAGGGGATGAGCAGTTCTTC
J gene: TRBJ2-1; V gene: TRBV2; clone size: .; D gene: .; CDR3 protein: CASSWDSYNEQFF; CDR3 DNA: TGTGCCAGCAGCTGGGACTCCTACAATGAGCAGTTCTTC
J gene: TRBJ1-2; V gene: TRBV12-3/TRBV12-4; clone size: .; D gene: .; CDR3 protein: CASSFGETYGYTF; CDR3 DNA: TGTGCCAGCAGTTTTGGGGAAACCTATGGCTACACCTTC
J gene: TRBJ1-3; V gene: TRBV7-8; clone size: .; D gene: .; CDR3 protein: CASSLSQGGISGNTIYF; CDR3 DNA: TGTGCCAGCAGCTTATCACAGGGAGGAATCTCTGGAAACACCATATATTTT
J gene: TRBJ2-5; V gene: TRBV9; clone size: .; D gene: .; CDR3 protein: CASSAPGLRGETQYF; CDR3 DNA: TGTGCCAGCAGCGCCCCCGGGTTGAGAGGGGAGACCCAGTACTTC
J gene: TRBJ1-2; V gene: TRBV5-4; clone size: .; D gene: .; CDR3 protein: CASNDWGGLGGYTF; CDR3 DNA: TGTGCCAGCAACGATTGGGGGGGACTAGGAGGCTACACCTTC
J gene: TRBJ2-1; V gene: TRBV2; clone size: .; D gene: .; CDR3 protein: CASSLQGIWNEQFF; CDR3 DNA: TGTGCCAGCAGTCTACAGGGAATTTGGAATGAGCAGTTCTTC